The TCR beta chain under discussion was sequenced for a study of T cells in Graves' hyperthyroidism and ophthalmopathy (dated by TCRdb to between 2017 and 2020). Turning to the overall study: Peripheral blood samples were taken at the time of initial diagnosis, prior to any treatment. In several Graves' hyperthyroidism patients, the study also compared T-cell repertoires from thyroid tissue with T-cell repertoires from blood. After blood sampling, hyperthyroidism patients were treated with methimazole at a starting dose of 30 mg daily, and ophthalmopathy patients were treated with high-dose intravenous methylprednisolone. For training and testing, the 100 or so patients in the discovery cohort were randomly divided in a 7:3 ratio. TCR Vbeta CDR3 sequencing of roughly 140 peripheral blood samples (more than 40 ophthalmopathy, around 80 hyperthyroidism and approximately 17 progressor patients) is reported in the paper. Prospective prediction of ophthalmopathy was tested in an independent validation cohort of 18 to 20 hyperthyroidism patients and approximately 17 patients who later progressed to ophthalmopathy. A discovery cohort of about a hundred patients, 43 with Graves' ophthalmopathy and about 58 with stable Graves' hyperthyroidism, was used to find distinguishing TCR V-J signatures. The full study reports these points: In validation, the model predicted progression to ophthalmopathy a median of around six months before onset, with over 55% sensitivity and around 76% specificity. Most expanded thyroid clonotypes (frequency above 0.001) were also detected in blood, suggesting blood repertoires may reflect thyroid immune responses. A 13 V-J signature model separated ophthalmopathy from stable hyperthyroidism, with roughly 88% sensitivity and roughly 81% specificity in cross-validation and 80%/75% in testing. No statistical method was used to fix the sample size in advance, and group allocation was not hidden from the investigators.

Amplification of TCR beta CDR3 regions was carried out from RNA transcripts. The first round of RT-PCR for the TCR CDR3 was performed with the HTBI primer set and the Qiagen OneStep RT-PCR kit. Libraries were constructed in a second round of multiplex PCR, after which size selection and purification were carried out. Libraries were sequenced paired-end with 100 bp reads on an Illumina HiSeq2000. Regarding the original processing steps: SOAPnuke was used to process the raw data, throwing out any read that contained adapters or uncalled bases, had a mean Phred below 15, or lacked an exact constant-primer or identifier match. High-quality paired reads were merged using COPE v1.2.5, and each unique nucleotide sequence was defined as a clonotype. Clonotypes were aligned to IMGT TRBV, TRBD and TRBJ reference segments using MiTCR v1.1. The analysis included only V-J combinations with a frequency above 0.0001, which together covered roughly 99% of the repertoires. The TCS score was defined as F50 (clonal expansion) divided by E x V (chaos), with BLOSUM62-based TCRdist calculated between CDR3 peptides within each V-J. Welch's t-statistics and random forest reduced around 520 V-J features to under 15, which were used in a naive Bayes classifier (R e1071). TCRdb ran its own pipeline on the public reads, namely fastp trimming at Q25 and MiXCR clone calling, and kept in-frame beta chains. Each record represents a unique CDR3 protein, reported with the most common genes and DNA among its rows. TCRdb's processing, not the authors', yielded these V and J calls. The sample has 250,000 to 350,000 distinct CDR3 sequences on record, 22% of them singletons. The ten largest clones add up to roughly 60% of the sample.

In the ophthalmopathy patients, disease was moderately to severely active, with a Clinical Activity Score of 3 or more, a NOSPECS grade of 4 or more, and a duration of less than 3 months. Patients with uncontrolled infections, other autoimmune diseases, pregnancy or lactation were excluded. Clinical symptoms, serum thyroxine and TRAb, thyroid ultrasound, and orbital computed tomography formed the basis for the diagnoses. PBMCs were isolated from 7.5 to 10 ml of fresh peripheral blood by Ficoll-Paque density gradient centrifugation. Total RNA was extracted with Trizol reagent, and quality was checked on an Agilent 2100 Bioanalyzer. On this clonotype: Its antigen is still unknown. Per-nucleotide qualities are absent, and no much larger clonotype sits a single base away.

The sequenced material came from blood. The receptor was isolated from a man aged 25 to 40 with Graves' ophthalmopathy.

CDR3 protein: CATSDLGTSGNNEQFF. DNA sequence: TGTGCCACCAGTGATTTAGGGACTAGCGGGAACAATGAGCAGTTCTTC. The rearranged segments are TRBV24-1 and TRBJ2-1; the central 13 bases match TRBD2. The germline V gene sets CDR1 to KGHDR and CDR2 to SFDVKD. The CDR3, from cysteine to phenylalanine, totals 16 residues. Of all the DNA, just the CDR3 is kept, 48 bases in frame from base 1. V is cut back by 1 base and J by 5 bases, with 1 base in the junction unmatched.